These 27 T cell receptor beta chains originate from one sample sequenced in a study of Graves' ophthalmopathy and Graves' hyperthyroidism. RNA transcripts yielded amplified TCR beta CDR3 regions. First-round RT-PCR employed HTBI primers, with a second-round multiplex PCR after it. A single record per CDR3 protein comes from TCRdb applying MiXCR to the multiplex PCR reads. This table has roughly 1.1 million distinct CDR3 sequences, around a third appearing once. The sample consisted of peripheral blood or thyroid tissue (not recorded which). Every receptor here comes from an adult man with Graves' hyperthyroidism.

The rearrangement links TRBV7-2 to TRBJ1-1; 8 bases are a match to TRBD1. The CDR3 is 17 amino acids. The V and J ends lost 2 bases and 1 base, in that order; junction bases with no gene match: 9. CDR1 and CDR2 from the germline V gene are SGHTA and FQGNSA. The CDR3 DNA reads TGTGCCAGCAGCTTACAATTACAGGACAGGGAGAACACTGAAGCTTTCTTT. Amino acid sequence: CASSLQLQDRENTEAFF. Full variable domain (remainder filled in from reference TRBV7-2 and TRBJ1-1): GAGVSQSPSNKVTEKGKDVELRCDPISGHTALYWYRQSLGQGLEFLIYFQGNSAPDKSGLPSDRFSAERTGGSVSTLTIQRTQQEDSAVYLCASSLQLQDRENTEAFFGQGTRLTVV.

The table lists this clonotype with a count of one. The chain couples TRBV7-9 to TRBJ2-3, with 7 nucleotides matching TRBD1. The ends lost 6 bases at V and 0 bases at J; junction bases unmatched: 3. The CDR3 is 14 residues long. Per the germline V gene, CDR1 is SEHNR and CDR2 is FQNEAQ (reference sequence). DNA of the CDR3: TGTGCCAGCAGAACGACAGGGAGCACAGATACGCAGTATTTT. Protein sequence: CASRTTGSTDTQYF.

This clonotype has more than one count but fewer than ten. The chain carries TRBV10-3 and TRBJ1-2; 7 bases align to TRBD1. In germline, CDR1 is ENHRY, CDR2 SYGVKD. V shed 0 bases, J shed 5 bases, and the junction held 6 bases outside the gene matches. The CDR3 sequence is 15 residues long. CDR3 sequence: CAISESATGRYGYTF. CDR3 DNA sequence: TGTGCCATCAGTGAGTCTGCGACAGGGAGGTATGGCTACACCTTC.

This clonotype was seen at least ten times. The chain has TRBV7-2 and TRBJ2-7; TRBD2 is a possible D gene (6 bases). Trimming cost V 5 bases and J 4 bases, with 18 bases left between them. The length of the CDR3 is 15 residues. CDR1 SGHTA and CDR2 FQGNSA come from the germline V gene. CDR3 region: CASSNNKGGGYEQYF. The CDR3 DNA reads TGTGCCAGCAGCAACAACAAGGGCGGAGGGTACGAGCAGTACTTC.

This chain links TRBV25-1 with TRBJ2-5, with 11 bases matching TRBD2. This CDR3 has 14 amino acids. Germline V gene lookup returns CDR1 MGHDK and CDR2 SYGVNS. The V gene end was trimmed by 7 bases and the J gene end by 0 bases; junction bases not matched to a gene: 1. CDR3 in DNA: TGTGCCAGCACGACTAGCGGGGACCAAGAGACCCAGTACTTC. It translates to CASTTSGDQETQYF.

This clonotype was seen more than once but under ten times. The chain has TRBV30 and TRBJ1-1, with D uncertain. CDR1 and CDR2 (germline): GTSNPN, SVGIG (reference sequence). The V end lost 8 bases, the J end lost 5 bases, and 12 bases lay between the germline ends. This CDR3 is 11 amino acids long. This chain's CDR3 is CARGTRTEAFF. CDR3 DNA: TGTGCCCGGGGAACGAGGACTGAAGCTTTCTTT.

The chain has TRBV6-9 and TRBJ1-2; 10 bases are a match to TRBD1. V shed 7 bases and J 7 bases; nucleotides not matched to a gene: 15. The germline CDR1 and CDR2 sequences are MNHGY and SVAAGI. This CDR3 is 16 amino acids long. The CDR3 loop reads CASTSVRRDRGGGYTF. In nucleotides, the CDR3 is TGTGCCAGCACCTCTGTACGTCGGGACAGGGGAGGTGGCTACACCTTC.

The J gene is TRBJ2-5, the V gene TRBV6-5; 7 nucleotides align to TRBD1. Germline values: CDR1 MNHEY, CDR2 SVGAGI. V shed 2 bases and J 0 bases; nucleotides not matched to a gene: 9. The CDR3 extends over 17 amino acids. CDR3 region: CASSYRKDGQDQETQYF. The CDR3 region has the DNA TGTGCCAGCAGTTACCGCAAAGACGGACAGGACCAAGAGACCCAGTACTTC.

In its sample, this clonotype was seen a few times. The chain links TRBV7-9 to TRBJ1-1, with D perhaps TRBD1 (6 bases). V lost 3 bases and J lost 0, with 11 bases in between. Per the germline V gene, CDR1 is SEHNR and CDR2 is FQNEAQ (reference sequence). This CDR3 has 15 amino acids. Here the CDR3 DNA reads TGTGCCAGCAGCTTTGGCGGGGGGCTGAACACTGAAGCTTTCTTT. It codes for CASSFGGGLNTEAFF.

As regards this clonotype: At one end, the junction sequence differs from germline, possibly due to a read error. CDR3 amino acids: CASSDRTGADSPLHF. In DNA, the CDR3 is TGTGCCAGCAGTGACCGGACAGGGGCAGATTCACCCCTCCACTTT. The chain couples TRBV24-1 to TRBJ1-6, with TRBD1 matching over 9 bases. The CDR3 runs 15 residues. The germline V gene encodes CDR1 KGHDR and CDR2 SFDVKD.

V gene TRBV12-3 or TRBV12-4 combines with J gene TRBJ2-5; D remains unclear. The V end was cut by 6 bases, the J end by 1 base, with 12 bases between. This CDR3 has 14 amino acids. In DNA form, the CDR3 reads TGTGCCAGCAGGCCCAAATCGGTCCAAGAGACCCAGTACTTC. Its protein is CASRPKSVQETQYF.

This chain uses TRBV14 with TRBJ2-5, with a tentative D call TRBD2 (6 bases). With the DNA end fitting TRBJ2-7 better, the J assignment may be wrong. Per the germline V gene, CDR1 is SGHDN and CDR2 is FVKESK. This CDR3 comprises 12 residues. CDR3: CASSRRGLEQYF. The CDR3 nucleotides are TGTGCCAGCAGCCGCCGGGGACTCGAGCAGTACTTC.

In this sample, this clonotype turned up once. The conserved final phenylalanine or tryptophan is absent from the CDR3, which likely points to a read error. Because the CDR3's place on the DNA is in doubt, the DNA is left out and the CDR3 is given as listed by TCRdb. This CDR3 reads CSALPRSGTGNPYERYS. The gene calls are TRBV20-1 and TRBJ2-7; the table's D call, TRBD1, was not checked against the DNA. Germline-derived CDR1 and CDR2 are DFQATT and SNEGSKA (reference sequence). The CDR3 region is 17 residues in length, termini included.

Of note for this clonotype: This may be a read error, as it is one base from a much larger clone. The chain couples TRBV7-2 to TRBJ1-1; perhaps TRBD1 as D (5 bases). V was clipped by 6 bases and J by 1 base, with 9 bases between them. Germline V lookup: CDR1 SGHTA, CDR2 FQGNSA. The length of the CDR3 is 13 residues. The CDR3 bases are TGTGCCAGCAGGGAGGACAAGAACACTGAAGCTTTCTTT. It is translated as CASREDKNTEAFF.

In this sample, this clonotype turned up many times. The chain has TRBV15 and TRBJ1-5; D gene unclear. CDR3 length equals 15 residues. The V gene lost 1 base and the J gene lost 4 bases, with 11 bases spanning the gap. Germline lookup yields CDR1 LNHNV and CDR2 YYDKDF (reference sequence). CDR3 loop: CATSRGWPRNQPQHF. DNA of the CDR3: TGTGCCACCAGCAGAGGATGGCCAAGAAATCAGCCCCAGCATTTT.

The V and J genes are TRBV5-4 and TRBJ2-7; D possibly matches TRBD1 or TRBD2 (5 bases each). Germline CDR1 reads SGHNT; CDR2 reads YYREEE (reference sequence). This CDR3 is 14 amino acids long. V was clipped by 4 bases and J by 7 bases, with 18 bases between them. The CDR3 loop reads CASSLVTGAKEQYF. The CDR3 DNA reads as TGTGCCAGCAGCCTCGTTACCGGGGCCAAAGAGCAGTACTTC.

This clonotype was seen a few times. This chain connects TRBV7-9 to TRBJ1-4, with D hard to call. Trimming took off 1 base at V and 3 bases at J, with 12 bases between the two ends. The CDR3 has 16 residues. Per germline, CDR1 SEHNR and CDR2 FQNEAQ (reference sequence). CDR3 loop: CASSLGDVGSNEKLFF. For the CDR3, the DNA is TGTGCCAGCAGCTTAGGAGACGTTGGATCTAATGAAAAACTGTTTTTT.

The chain recombines TRBV30 with TRBJ1-1; D remains ambiguous. Trimming removed 2 bases at V and 3 bases at J, with 4 bases between. The CDR3 totals 11 residues. Germline V CDR1 and CDR2: GTSNPN, SVGIG (reference sequence). The CDR3 loop is CAWSHDTEAFF. The CDR3 nucleotides read TGTGCCTGGAGTCACGACACTGAAGCTTTCTTT.

This clonotype was counted only a few times. V usage is TRBV7-8 and J usage is TRBJ1-2, with TRBD1 identical over 8 bases. V dropped 0 bases and J dropped 3; count of bases not matched to a gene: 3. This CDR3 comprises 15 residues. Germline assignment: CDR1 SGHVS and CDR2 FQNEAQ. This CDR3 reads CASSLAAGGDYGYTF. CDR3 bases: TGTGCCAGCAGCTTAGCAGCAGGGGGCGACTATGGCTACACCTTC.

This clonotype was observed many times. The chain carries TRBV19 and TRBJ1-1, with D possibly TRBD1 on 5 matching bases. Germline CDR1 LNHDA, CDR2 SQIVND (reference sequence). Deletions cut 3 bases from V and 3 bases from J, with 11 bases between. The CDR3 sequence is 14 residues long. The CDR3 DNA is TGTGCCAGTAGTATCCGGGGGGGAGACACTGAAGCTTTCTTT. Its translation is CASSIRGGDTEAFF.

V usage is TRBV29-1 and J usage is TRBJ1-1; TRBD1 is a possible D gene (6 bases). This CDR3 has 13 amino acids. V was shortened by 6 bases and J by 4 bases, with 15 bases between the two germline ends. Germline V gene lookup returns CDR1 SQVTM and CDR2 ANQGSEA. The CDR3 loop is CSVYTGGGTEAFF. As DNA, the CDR3 is TGCAGCGTCTATACAGGAGGGGGCACTGAAGCTTTCTTT.

At least ten counts were recorded for this clonotype. This chain joins TRBV5-1 and TRBJ2-5; unclear D gene. Germline loops: CDR1 SGHRS, CDR2 YFSETQ. The CDR3 is made up of 14 amino acids. Between the trimmed V and J ends, which lost 0 bases and 4 bases, there was a span of 10 bases. CDR3 region: CASSLVFLGETQYF. The CDR3 DNA is TGCGCCAGCAGCTTGGTGTTTCTGGGAGAGACCCAGTACTTC. Filled out from reference TRBV5-1 and TRBJ2-5, the complete variable domain reads KAGVTQTPRYLIKTRGQQVTLSCSPISGHRSVSWYQQTPGQGLQFLFEYFSETQRNKGNFPGRFSGRQFSNSRSEMNVSTLELGDSALYLCASSLVFLGETQYFGPGTRLLVL.

In the case of this clonotype: One base away lies a much larger clone, so this may be a sequencing read error. The V call is TRBV20-1, the J call TRBJ2-7; 10 bases map to TRBD1. Per the germline V gene, CDR1 is DFQATT and CDR2 is SNEGSKA (reference sequence). There are 13 residues in the CDR3. The CDR3 loop reads CRVPGQGTYEQYF. Here the CDR3 DNA reads TGCAGAGTCCCGGGACAGGGGACCTACGAGCAGTACTTC.

The V and J genes are TRBV11-2 and TRBJ1-1; D remains unclear. V gave up 5 bases and J gave up 1 base, with 8 bases separating them. The CDR3 totals 13 residues. Germline CDR1 reads SGHAT; CDR2 reads FQNNGV. Here the CDR3 reads CASSNFANTEAFF. CDR3 bases: TGTGCCAGCAGCAACTTTGCGAACACTGAAGCTTTCTTT. The whole variable domain, filled in from reference TRBV11-2 and TRBJ1-1, reads EAGVAQSPRYKIIEKRQSVAFWCNPISGHATLYWYQQILGQGPKLLIQFQNNGVVDDSQLPKDRFSAERLKGVDSTLKIQPAKLEDSAVYLCASSNFANTEAFFGQGTRLTVV.

This clonotype was recorded many times. The V and J genes are TRBV10-3 and TRBJ2-7, with 8 bases identical to TRBD1. Germline V gene sequence: CDR1 ENHRY, CDR2 SYGVKD. The length of the CDR3 is 15 residues. The junction had 5 bases not matched to a gene; V was cut back by 2 bases and J by 2 bases. As DNA, the CDR3 is TGTGCCATCAGTGAGGGTGGACAGGGACCCTACGAGCAGTACTTC. Translation gives CAISEGGQGPYEQYF.

The chain combines TRBV10-3 with TRBJ2-5; TRBD2 aligns across 13 bases. The CDR3 length is 14 residues. CDR1 ENHRY and CDR2 SYGVKD come from the germline V gene. The CDR3 region is CARGLAGFQETQYF. CDR3 coding DNA: TGTGCTAGGGGACTAGCGGGGTTCCAAGAGACCCAGTACTTC.

This clonotype was seen a handful of times. The chain couples TRBV6-2 or TRBV6-3 to TRBJ1-5; 7 positions agree with TRBD1. The CDR3 has 12 residues. The germline V gene encodes CDR1 MNHEY and CDR2 SVGEGT. V shed 9 bases, J shed 7 bases, and the junction held 6 bases outside the gene matches. CDR3: CASTGVGQPQHF. The CDR3 nucleotides are TGTGCCAGTACAGGGGTGGGGCAGCCCCAGCATTTT.